Shown below are 31 T cell receptor beta chains from a single sample sequenced in a study of blood T cell repertoires in COVID-19. TCRdb's copy holds only in-frame clones and misses some; the assay was immunoSEQ multiplex PCR. Among 220,000 or so clones, approximately 90% were seen once, and the ten largest hold around 0.8%. Sequencing was done on a sample of PBMCs or T cells enriched from blood (not recorded which). The receptors were sampled from a man in his forties or fifties who had been exposed to COVID-19.

The chain uses TRBV2 and TRBJ1-4; 8 bases fit TRBD1. V trimming: 6 bases; J trimming: 4 bases; junction bases outside the gene matches: 7. The CDR3 totals 15 residues. CDR1 and CDR2 from the germline V gene are SNHLY and FYNNEI. In DNA form, the CDR3 reads TGTGCCAGCAGCAAAACCGGACAGGGTAATGAAAAACTGTTTTTT. It is translated as CASSKTGQGNEKLFF.

This chain uses TRBV24-1 with TRBJ2-1, with D perhaps matching TRBD2 (5 bases). Germline V gene sequence: CDR1 KGHDR, CDR2 SFDVKD. V was shortened by 3 bases and J by 3 bases, with 14 bases between the two germline ends. CDR3 length: 16 amino acids. The CDR3 here is CATSDPDGRDYNEQFF. DNA of the CDR3: TGTGCCACCAGTGATCCTGACGGACGGGACTACAATGAGCAGTTCTTC.

The J gene is TRBJ1-1, the V gene TRBV30; the D gene is possibly TRBD1 (6 bases). Germline loops: CDR1 GTSNPN, CDR2 SVGIG (reference sequence). Trimming stripped 4 bases from V and 2 bases from J, with 14 bases between. The CDR3 runs 14 residues. CDR3 region: CAWNGGQINTEAFF. CDR3 coding DNA: TGTGCCTGGAATGGAGGACAGATCAACACTGAAGCTTTCTTT.

CDR3 in DNA: TGTGCCAGCAGCCCTGCCGGGGTCTCTGGCTATGGCTACACCTTC. It codes for CASSPAGVSGYGYTF. The chain joins TRBV7-9 to TRBJ1-2; D is ambiguous. V dropped 5 bases and J dropped 4 bases, with 17 bases sitting between them. CDR3 length equals 15 residues. Germline assignment: CDR1 SEHNR and CDR2 FQNEAQ (reference sequence).

The CDR3 bases are TGTGCCAGCAGCCCCTTTAGCGGGATCCAAGAGACCCAGTACTTC. Translating gives CASSPFSGIQETQYF. The gene calls are TRBV9 and TRBJ2-5; TRBD2 matches 8 bases. The V gene end was trimmed by 4 bases and the J gene end by 1 base; junction bases not matched to a gene: 6. The CDR3 extends over 15 amino acids. Germline lookup yields CDR1 SGDLS and CDR2 YYNGEE.

This clone has only one observation. The chain is built from TRBV7-3 and TRBJ2-1; D is possibly TRBD2 (6 bases). Trimming left V 2 bases short and J 6 bases short, with 14 bases between. CDR3 length equals 15 residues. CDR1 SGHTA and CDR2 FQGTGA come from the germline V gene. CDR3 sequence (DNA): TGTGCCAGCAGCTTAGGCCCCAGGAGGGGCAATGAGCAGTTCTTC. Amino acid sequence: CASSLGPRRGNEQFF.

The chain joins TRBV2 to TRBJ1-2, with no clear D. V was cut by 4 bases and J by 3 bases, with 12 bases left in between. Germline V lookup: CDR1 SNHLY, CDR2 FYNNEI. CDR3 length equals 14 residues. For the CDR3, the DNA is TGTGCCAGCAGTGCTTCCGCGGGCCACTATGGCTACACCTTC. This gives the protein CASSASAGHYGYTF. The whole variable domain, remainder taken from reference TRBV2 and TRBJ1-2, is EPEVTQTPSHQVTQMGQEVILRCVPISNHLYFYWYRQILGQKVEFLVSFYNNEISEKSEIFDDQFSVERPDGSNFTLKIRSTKLEDSAMYFCASSASAGHYGYTFGSGTRLTVV.

The rearrangement uses TRBV11-2 and TRBJ2-1, with TRBD1 matching 7 bases. Trimming cost V 2 bases and J 6 bases; bases outside gene matches: 13. Germline values: CDR1 SGHAT, CDR2 FQNNGV. The CDR3 runs to 17 residues. Written as DNA, the CDR3 is TGTGCCAGCAGCTTAATAATGGGCTTCCCAGGGGGCAATGAGCAGTTCTTC. Translated: CASSLIMGFPGGNEQFF.

The J gene is TRBJ1-1, the V gene TRBV19, with TRBD1 identical over 7 bases. CDR1 and CDR2 (germline): LNHDA, SQIVND (reference sequence). The length of the CDR3 is 13 residues. V lost 4 bases to trimming and J lost 3 bases; unmatched junction nucleotides: 2. The CDR3 loop reads CASSTQGDTEAFF. CDR3 bases: TGTGCCAGTAGTACGCAGGGGGACACTGAAGCTTTCTTT. Based on the CDR3 plus reference TRBV19 and TRBJ1-1, the full variable domain is DGGITQSPKYLFRKEGQNVTLSCEQNLNHDAMYWYRQDPGQGLRLIYYSQIVNDFQKGDIAEGYSVSREKKESFPLTVTSAQKNPTAFYLCASSTQGDTEAFFGQGTRLTVV.

This chain links TRBV5-1 with TRBJ2-5, with 7 bases identical to TRBD2. Looked up from germline, CDR1 is SGHRS and CDR2 is YFSETQ. This CDR3 contains 14 residues. Trimming removed 2 bases from V and 2 bases from J; junction bases left unmatched: 3. In nucleotides, the CDR3 is TGCGCCAGCAGCTTAATTAGCGGGCAAGAGACCCAGTACTTC. It encodes CASSLISGQETQYF.

The CDR3 reads CASSWTGGSGSTDTQYF. CDR3 coding DNA: TGTGCCAGCAGCTGGACCGGAGGGAGCGGGAGCACAGATACGCAGTATTTT. This rearrangement joins TRBV5-6 to TRBJ2-3, with a tentative D call TRBD2 (6 bases). The CDR3 consists of 17 residues. The ends were cut back, 3 bases at V and 0 bases at J, with 17 bases in the middle. The V gene's germline CDR1 is SGHDT and CDR2 YYEEEE.

This chain joins TRBV2 and TRBJ1-5; 10 bases fit TRBD1. The ends lost 5 bases at V and 5 bases at J; junction bases unmatched: 15. This CDR3 is 18 amino acids long. Germline CDR1 is SNHLY and CDR2 is FYNNEI. The CDR3 loop reads CASSPNGGGQGSDQPQHF. Written as DNA, the CDR3 is TGTGCCAGCAGTCCTAACGGGGGGGGACAGGGGTCGGATCAGCCCCAGCATTTT.

The V and J genes are TRBV5-5 and TRBJ2-1; 12 nucleotides match TRBD2. The V gene's germline CDR1 is SGHKS and CDR2 YYEKEE (reference sequence). J lost 4 bases, V lost 3 bases, and 5 bases had no gene match. The CDR3 covers 16 residues. The CDR3 is CASSSALAGGYNEQFF. CDR3 nucleotide sequence: TGTGCCAGCAGCTCCGCGCTAGCGGGGGGGTACAATGAGCAGTTCTTC.

This chain links TRBV29-1 with TRBJ2-2, with 12 bases aligning to TRBD2. The CDR3 consists of 16 residues. The ends lost 6 bases at V and 5 bases at J; junction bases unmatched: 10. Germline assignment: CDR1 SQVTM and CDR2 ANQGSEA. The CDR3 DNA follows: TGCAGCGTCCCTCTATCGACTAGCGGGGGAACCGGGGAGCTGTTTTTT. Protein sequence: CSVPLSTSGGTGELFF.

The gene calls are TRBV16 and TRBJ1-1, with no clear D. This CDR3 spans 17 amino acids. CDR1 KGHSY and CDR2 FQNENV come from the germline V gene. The V gene lost 4 bases and the J gene lost 0 bases, with 18 bases spanning the gap. The CDR3 sequence is CASSPRARTKMNTEAFF. The CDR3 coding sequence is TGTGCCAGCAGCCCCCGGGCACGGACTAAAATGAACACTGAAGCTTTCTTT.

The V and J genes are TRBV3-1 (or the pseudogene TRBV3-2) and TRBJ1-2; 7 bases map to TRBD1. Per germline, CDR1 LGHDT and CDR2 YNNKEL (reference sequence). This CDR3 is 11 amino acids long. Trimming cost V 5 bases and J 10 bases; bases outside gene matches: 4. This CDR3 reads CASSADRDYTF. The CDR3 bases are TGTGCCAGCAGCGCCGACAGGGACTACACCTTC.

The V and J genes are TRBV10-3 and TRBJ1-2; TRBD1 is a possible D gene (6 bases). Trimming left V 2 bases short and J 4 bases short, with 8 bases between. This CDR3 region has 13 residues. Germline V gene data show CDR1 as ENHRY and CDR2 as SYGVKD. CDR3 sequence reads: CAISEGGTYGYTF. CDR3 coding DNA: TGTGCCATCAGTGAGGGGGGCACCTATGGCTACACCTTC.

This rearrangement joins TRBV6-6 to TRBJ1-1; possible D gene TRBD1, 6 bases. The CDR3 covers 16 residues. Germline CDR1 is MNHNY and CDR2 is SVGAGI (reference sequence). V dropped 7 bases and J dropped 0 bases, with 18 bases sitting between them. This CDR3 is CASTYAGGLVNTEAFF. In DNA, the CDR3 is TGTGCCAGCACCTACGCCGGGGGGCTCGTGAACACTGAAGCTTTCTTT.

The chain uses TRBV28 and TRBJ1-3, with 11 bases that match TRBD1. The V gene's germline CDR1 is MDHEN and CDR2 SYDVKM. Trimming cost V 2 bases and J 7 bases; bases outside gene matches: 4. The length of the CDR3 is 15 residues. The CDR3 bases are TGTGCCAGCAGTTTAGGGACAGGGGGACCCAACACCATATATTTT. It specifies CASSLGTGGPNTIYF.

A few counts support this clone. The chain joins TRBV5-4 to TRBJ2-6; TRBD2 is a possible D gene (5 bases). V was pared by 5 bases and J by 4 bases, with 16 bases between. CDR3 length: 16 residues. The germline CDR1 and CDR2 sequences are SGHNT and YYREEE (reference sequence). CDR3 protein: CASRPSRGTGANVLTF. The CDR3 DNA reads TGTGCCAGCAGGCCTAGCCGAGGAACCGGGGCCAACGTCCTGACTTTC.

Details on this clone: Additional DNA sequences in this sample encode the identical CDR3. This chain's CDR3 is CASSLTGGSSYEQYF. CDR3 DNA: TGCGCCAGCAGCTTGACAGGTGGAAGCTCCTACGAGCAGTACTTC. The chain is built from TRBV5-1 and TRBJ2-7; the D gene is possibly TRBD1 (5 bases). Germline CDR1 and CDR2: SGHRS and YFSETQ. Deletions cut 1 base from V and 0 bases from J, with 11 bases between. CDR3 length: 15 residues.

The CDR3 loop is CASSLWTGTRANYGYTF. The CDR3 region has the DNA TGCGCCAGCAGCCTATGGACAGGGACGAGGGCTAACTATGGCTACACCTTC. The J gene is TRBJ1-2, the V gene TRBV5-1, with 8 bases matching TRBD1. The V gene end was trimmed by 4 bases and the J gene end by 0 bases; junction bases not matched to a gene: 11. The CDR3 consists of 17 residues. Germline CDR1 reads SGHRS; CDR2 reads YFSETQ.

This clone was detected a few times. The genes are TRBV5-1 and TRBJ1-2; 11 bases line up with TRBD1. CDR1 is SGHRS and CDR2 is YFSETQ in the germline V gene. The J segment lost 4 bases and the V segment lost 4 bases, leaving 6 bases of the junction unmatched. There are 15 residues in the CDR3. CDR3 protein: CASSLPGQGGYGYTF. CDR3 nucleotide sequence: TGCGCCAGCAGCCTACCGGGACAGGGGGGCTATGGCTACACCTTC.

The rearrangement joins TRBV7-8 to TRBJ2-5, with TRBD2 identical over 15 bases. The CDR3 is 18 amino acids. The ends lost 5 bases at V and 9 bases at J; junction bases unmatched: 16. CDR1 and CDR2 from the germline V gene are SGHVS and FQNEAQ. For the CDR3, the DNA is TGTGCCAGCAGCCTCGGACTAGCGGGGGGGCCACCAAGAGTGGCCCAGTACTTC. This sequence encodes CASSLGLAGGPPRVAQYF.

This clone was seen a handful of times. V and J are TRBV27 and TRBJ1-1; no definite D call. Germline CDR1 and CDR2: MNHEY and SMNVEV (reference sequence). The CDR3 loop spans 13 amino acids. V gave up 6 bases and J gave up 4 bases, with 12 bases separating them. The CDR3 DNA is TGTGCCAGCAGCTGGCTTGTCACCACTGAAGCTTTCTTT. Its translation is CASSWLVTTEAFF.

The rearrangement uses TRBV15 and TRBJ1-2; maybe TRBD1 (5 bases). This CDR3 contains 16 residues. The germline V and J ends were trimmed by 1 base and 2 bases, with 14 bases remaining between them. Germline V gene data show CDR1 as LNHNV and CDR2 as YYDKDF (reference sequence). In nucleotides, the CDR3 is TGTGCCACCAGCAGAGGCTCCCCTGGGGGGAACTATGGCTACACCTTC. Protein product: CATSRGSPGGNYGYTF.

The chain combines TRBV30 with TRBJ1-2, with 8 bases aligning to TRBD1. The CDR3 has 15 amino acids. Trimming took 0 bases from V and 5 from J; bases not matched to a gene: 8. CDR1 is GTSNPN, CDR2 SVGIG, per germline (reference sequence). CDR3 coding DNA: TGTGCCTGGAGTGTCGAGGACAGGGTTAGGTATGGCTACACCTTC. This sequence encodes CAWSVEDRVRYGYTF.

The V gene is TRBV5-1, the J gene TRBJ1-2, with 7 bases matching TRBD1. Germline V gives CDR1 SGHRS, CDR2 YFSETQ. The ends lost 0 bases at V and 4 bases at J; junction bases unmatched: 0. This CDR3 has 13 residues. The CDR3 reads CASSLGTGYGYTF. The CDR3 nucleotides are TGCGCCAGCAGCTTGGGGACAGGCTATGGCTACACCTTC.

This rearrangement joins TRBV9 to TRBJ2-1; 8 bases are shared with TRBD2. Trimming removed 0 bases from V and 5 bases from J; junction bases left unmatched: 4. The CDR3 length is 15 residues. Germline V gene data show CDR1 as SGDLS and CDR2 as YYNGEE. The CDR3 reads CASSVGGSGNNEQFF. The CDR3 nucleotides are TGTGCCAGCAGCGTAGGAGGTAGCGGGAACAATGAGCAGTTCTTC.

This chain links TRBV7-3 with TRBJ1-2; maybe TRBD1 (5 bases). The CDR3 is 13 residues long. The V gene's germline CDR1 is SGHTA and CDR2 FQGTGA. Trimming removed 1 base from V and 6 bases from J, with 9 bases in between. CDR3 residues: CASSLIPGDGYTF. The CDR3, as DNA: TGTGCCAGCAGCTTAATTCCGGGGGATGGCTACACCTTC.

This chain links TRBV29-1 with TRBJ1-1, with unresolved D. Germline assignment: CDR1 SQVTM and CDR2 ANQGSEA. The CDR3 contains 14 residues. Trimming took off 6 bases at V and 1 base at J, with 15 bases between the two ends. CDR3: CSVQTSSWNTEAFF. The CDR3 DNA reads as TGCAGCGTCCAAACATCCTCCTGGAACACTGAAGCTTTCTTT.